The 11 T cell receptor beta chains below all came from one sample that was sequenced in a study of CD8+CD57+ T cells in acquired aplastic anemia. For CDR3 and TCR beta VDJ profiling, genomic DNA was the template used. One entry per CDR3 protein results from TCRdb running MiXCR on the reads. The sample lists fewer than 200,000 distinct CDR3 sequences, around 60% occurring once. The sample taken for sequencing was sorted CD4+, CD8+, or CD8+CD57+ T cells (not recorded which) from PBMCs. The receptor set was obtained from a human donor in good health.

In its sample, this clonotype was seen many times. The chain links TRBV13 to TRBJ2-3; tentative D call: TRBD1 (5 bases). There are 14 residues in the CDR3. Deletions cut 3 bases from V and 3 bases from J, with 10 bases between. Germline CDR1 PRHDT, CDR2 FYEKMQ (reference sequence). The CDR3 DNA reads TGTGCCAGCAGCTTGGGCAGGGCAACAGATACGCAGTATTTT. Its translation: CASSLGRATDTQYF.

In its sample, this clonotype was seen a few times. V is TRBV10-3 and J is TRBJ1-1; D is unresolved. The germline V gene encodes CDR1 ENHRY and CDR2 SYGVKD. The CDR3 loop spans 13 amino acids. The V end was cut by 7 bases, the J end by 3 bases, with 12 bases between. DNA for the CDR3: TGTGCCATCACCGGCTGGTTGGACACTGAAGCTTTCTTT. It specifies CAITGWLDTEAFF.

This clonotype has at least ten counts. The rearrangement uses TRBV25-1 and TRBJ2-2, with D perhaps matching TRBD2 (7 bases). V was clipped by 3 bases and J by 4 bases, with 15 bases between them. Germline CDR1 and CDR2: MGHDK and SYGVNS. The length of the CDR3 is 16 residues. The CDR3 loop reads CASSDPGGGATGELFF. Written as DNA, the CDR3 is TGTGCCAGCAGTGATCCGGGGGGCGGCGCCACCGGGGAGCTGTTTTTT.

In DNA form, the CDR3 reads TGTGCCATCAGTGAGTCAACTAGCGTAGGGGATGAGCAGTTCTTC. It is translated as CAISESTSVGDEQFF. The gene calls are TRBV10-3 and TRBJ2-1; TRBD2 aligns across 7 bases. Germline trimming cut 0 bases from V and 8 bases from J; bases unmatched to any gene: 7. The CDR3 spans 15 residues. Germline V gene sequence: CDR1 ENHRY, CDR2 SYGVKD.

The sample holds a few counts of this clonotype. The rearrangement joins TRBV6-6 to TRBJ2-7; 9 bases are a match to TRBD2. CDR1 MNHNY and CDR2 SVGAGI come from the germline V gene (reference sequence). The CDR3 consists of 13 residues. Losses at the gene ends were 9 bases for V and 1 base for J; bases not matched to a gene: 4. CDR3 loop: CASASGVSYEQYF. The CDR3 DNA follows: TGTGCCAGTGCTAGCGGGGTATCCTACGAGCAGTACTTC.

V gene TRBV7-9 combines with J gene TRBJ2-3, with 12 bases identical to TRBD2. The trim removed 4 bases at V and 6 bases at J, leaving 8 bases unmatched. In germline, CDR1 is SEHNR, CDR2 FQNEAQ (reference sequence). The CDR3 is made up of 16 amino acids. CDR3 sequence reads: CASSSLAGGYWDTQYF. The CDR3 region has the DNA TGTGCCAGCAGCTCCCTAGCGGGAGGGTATTGGGATACGCAGTATTTT.

The CDR3 DNA reads TGTGCCAGTAGTCCCCAGACAGGGGGCGTTGCTGGGGCCAACGTCCTGACTTTC. Amino acids: CASSPQTGGVAGANVLTF. This chain joins TRBV19 and TRBJ2-6, with 10 bases aligning to TRBD1. V lost 5 bases, J lost 2 bases, and 9 bases stayed unmatched. The CDR3 is 18 residues long. Germline CDR1 and CDR2: LNHDA and SQIVND (reference sequence).

The genes are TRBV29-1 and TRBJ2-4; TRBD2 matches 10 bases. CDR1 and CDR2 (germline): SQVTM, ANQGSEA. Germline trimming cut 7 bases from V and 0 bases from J; bases unmatched to any gene: 9. The CDR3 covers 16 residues. The CDR3 DNA follows: TGCAGCGCTGGTTCTAGCGGGAGTATAGCCAAAAACATTCAGTACTTC. Its protein is CSAGSSGSIAKNIQYF.

This clonotype has a count of ten or more. V usage is TRBV11-3 and J usage is TRBJ2-2; TRBD1 might be the D (6 bases). The germline CDR1 and CDR2 sequences are SGHNT and YENEEA. This CDR3 contains 13 residues. The V gene lost 5 bases and the J gene lost 5 bases, with 9 bases spanning the gap. The CDR3 region has the DNA TGTGCCAGCAGCATTACAGGGACCGGGGAGCTGTTTTTT. This translates into CASSITGTGELFF.

The V gene is TRBV15, the J gene TRBJ2-1, with 7 positions matching TRBD1. The V gene end was trimmed by 3 bases and the J gene end by 3 bases; junction bases not matched to a gene: 8. CDR3 length equals 16 residues. Germline CDR1 is LNHNV and CDR2 is YYDKDF (reference sequence). The CDR3 here is CATSRAPRTGYNEQFF. The CDR3 DNA follows: TGTGCCACCAGCAGGGCACCGAGGACAGGCTACAATGAGCAGTTCTTC.

The chain carries TRBV24-1 and TRBJ2-3; 8 nucleotides match TRBD2. CDR3 length: 15 amino acids. V shed 4 bases and J 2 bases; nucleotides not matched to a gene: 4. CDR1 and CDR2 (germline): KGHDR, SFDVKD. The CDR3 DNA reads TGTGCCACCAGTGACGCGGGGGGCTCCACAGATACGCAGTATTTT. It is translated as CATSDAGGSTDTQYF.